These T cell receptor beta chains were read from a single sample in a study of T cell clonotyping in hematopoietic cell transplantation. Using immunoSEQ multiplex PCR, the repertoire was profiled, and TCRdb retains in-frame clones only, with some absent. The sample comprises roughly 48,000 clones, approximately 80% of which are singletons, and roughly 5.5% rests with the top ten. The sequences come from peripheral blood mononuclear cells, collected before stem cell transplant. These receptor sequences come from a man in his fifties or sixties with myelodysplastic syndrome. Some clones in this sample may be carry-over from other donors' samples. The CDR3 runs from the conserved cysteine through the conserved F or W. Fields, in order: D gene, V gene, J gene, clone size, CDR3 length, CDR3 protein, CDR3 DNA. The D gene is left open where the match is weak. Where a row states a size, it is once, few, many or the class of an expanded clone; other rows omit it.

d_call: .
v_call: TRBV4-3
j_call: TRBJ2-7
clone_size: .
cdr3_length: 16
cdr3_aa: CASSKTPPPLNYEQYF
cdr3_nt: TGCGCCAGCAGCAAGACACCTCCGCCTCTAAATTACGAGCAGTACTTC

d_call: .
v_call: TRBV19
j_call: TRBJ1-5
clone_size: .
cdr3_length: 13
cdr3_aa: CASKEWNNQPQHF
cdr3_nt: TGTGCCAGTAAAGAATGGAACAATCAGCCCCAGCATTTT

d_call: .
v_call: TRBV5-1
j_call: TRBJ1-3
clone_size: .
cdr3_length: 15
cdr3_aa: CASSLLGGTGNTIYF
cdr3_nt: TGCGCCAGCAGCTTGTTAGGCGGCACTGGAAACACCATATATTTT

d_call: .
v_call: TRBV5-6
j_call: TRBJ2-3
clone_size: .
cdr3_length: 13
cdr3_aa: CASSPRYTDTQYF
cdr3_nt: TGTGCCAGCAGCCCAAGGTACACAGATACGCAGTATTTT

d_call: .
v_call: TRBV20-1
j_call: TRBJ1-1
clone_size: .
cdr3_length: 11
cdr3_aa: CSAPGETEAFF
cdr3_nt: TGCAGTGCCCCCGGGGAAACTGAAGCTTTCTTT

d_call: .
v_call: TRBV7-2
j_call: TRBJ1-1
clone_size: once
cdr3_length: 15
cdr3_aa: CASSLGGALNTEAFF
cdr3_nt: TGTGCCAGCAGCTTAGGGGGGGCCCTGAACACTGAAGCTTTCTTT

d_call: .
v_call: TRBV5-1
j_call: TRBJ1-6
clone_size: once
cdr3_length: 19
cdr3_aa: CASSLGLQPLSSYNSPLHF
cdr3_nt: TGCGCCAGCAGCTTGGGGCTCCAGCCCTTAAGCTCCTATAATTCACCCCTCCACTTT

d_call: TRBD2
v_call: TRBV30
j_call: TRBJ2-6
clone_size: .
cdr3_length: 12
cdr3_aa: CAWAGGFNVLTF
cdr3_nt: TGTGCCTGGGCGGGGGGGTTCAACGTCCTGACTTTC

d_call: .
v_call: TRBV7-6
j_call: TRBJ2-7
clone_size: .
cdr3_length: 13
cdr3_aa: CASSSDGSYEQYF
cdr3_nt: TGTGCCAGCAGCTCGGACGGATCCTACGAGCAGTACTTC

d_call: .
v_call: TRBV14
j_call: TRBJ2-7
clone_size: .
cdr3_length: 11
cdr3_aa: CASSQAYEQYF
cdr3_nt: TGTGCCAGCAGCCAAGCCTACGAGCAGTACTTC

d_call: .
v_call: TRBV5-1
j_call: TRBJ1-1
clone_size: .
cdr3_length: 13
cdr3_aa: CASSGQGNTEAFF
cdr3_nt: TGCGCCAGCAGCGGGCAGGGGAACACTGAAGCTTTCTTT

d_call: .
v_call: TRBV5-4
j_call: TRBJ2-6
clone_size: once
cdr3_length: 16
cdr3_aa: CASSFGVETGANVLTF
cdr3_nt: TGTGCCAGCAGCTTTGGCGTTGAGACTGGGGCCAACGTCCTGACTTTC

d_call: .
v_call: TRBV19
j_call: TRBJ2-2
clone_size: .
cdr3_length: 17
cdr3_aa: CASSIIGQRVGIGELFF
cdr3_nt: TGTGCCAGTAGTATAATTGGGCAGCGCGTTGGGATCGGGGAGCTGTTTTTT

d_call: TRBD1
v_call: TRBV29-1
j_call: TRBJ1-2
clone_size: .
cdr3_length: 14
cdr3_aa: CSVEGDRGNYGYTF
cdr3_nt: TGCAGCGTTGAAGGAGACAGGGGAAACTATGGCTACACCTTC

d_call: .
v_call: TRBV10-2
j_call: TRBJ2-3
clone_size: .
cdr3_length: 10
cdr3_aa: CASSGQTQYF
cdr3_nt: TGCGCCAGCAGTGGGCAGACGCAGTATTTT

d_call: .
v_call: TRBV5-1
j_call: TRBJ2-7
clone_size: .
cdr3_length: 14
cdr3_aa: CASSLDRVAYEQYF
cdr3_nt: TGCGCCAGCAGCTTGGACAGGGTTGCCTACGAGCAGTACTTC